The 23 T cell receptor beta chains below all came from one sample that was sequenced in a study of blood T cells in healthy people across ages. A second PCR of 7 to 11 cycles used a sample-barcoded 5' primer and a J-beta primer mix. In TCRdb, the 5' RACE reads were re-called with MiXCR into one record per CDR3 protein. The table lists about 640,000 distinct CDR3 sequences, 40% to 50% of them singletons, with around 30% in the top ten. Sequenced sample: blood. These receptor sequences come from a man at least 80 years old in good health.

The chain is built from TRBV20-1 and TRBJ2-1, with D hard to call. The germline V gene encodes CDR1 DFQATT and CDR2 SNEGSKA (reference sequence). The CDR3 loop spans 13 amino acids. Trimming shortened V by 4 bases and J by 0 bases, and 7 bases separated the two germline ends. The CDR3 bases are TGCAGTGCTATTGGAGACTCCTACAATGAGCAGTTCTTC. This gives the protein CSAIGDSYNEQFF.

In this sample, this clonotype turned up a few times. The genes are TRBV24-1 and TRBJ1-5; D gene uncertain. Looked up from germline, CDR1 is KGHDR and CDR2 is SFDVKD. V was pared by 0 bases and J by 4 bases, with 6 bases between. This CDR3 spans 14 amino acids. CDR3 amino acids: CATSDLQDNQPQHF. In DNA, the CDR3 is TGTGCCACCAGTGATTTGCAGGATAATCAGCCCCAGCATTTT.

As to this clonotype: The junction and the germline gene differ at one end; a read error may be behind it. The chain links TRBV4-3 to TRBJ1-4; no clear D. Looked up from germline, CDR1 is LGHNA and CDR2 is YSLEER. The CDR3 has 15 residues. Here the CDR3 reads CASNQDLGRGEKLFF. For the CDR3, the DNA is TGCGCCAGCAACCAAGATCTGGGGAGAGGGGAAAAACTGTTTTTT.

Notes on this clonotype: The junction and the germline gene differ at one end; a read error may be behind it. Here the CDR3 reads CASSGTGKGYTF. In DNA form, the CDR3 reads TGTGCCAGCAGCGGGACAGGGAAAGGCTACACCTTT. The chain joins TRBV9 to TRBJ1-2; 8 nucleotides agree with TRBD1. This CDR3 comprises 12 residues. CDR1 is SGDLS, CDR2 YYNGEE, per germline.

V usage is TRBV6-5 and J usage is TRBJ2-7, with 13 bases lining up with TRBD2. Per the germline V gene, CDR1 is MNHEY and CDR2 is SVGAGI. V dropped 5 bases and J dropped 7; count of bases not matched to a gene: 17. CDR3 length: 18 amino acids. The CDR3 reads CASSLLAATSGRSGEQYF. The CDR3 DNA reads as TGTGCCAGCAGTCTACTCGCGGCGACTAGCGGGAGGTCGGGTGAGCAGTACTTC.

This clonotype was seen only a few times. V is TRBV24-1 and J is TRBJ2-3; D is unclear. The CDR3 has 13 residues. CDR1 is KGHDR, CDR2 SFDVKD, per germline. V was pared by 3 bases and J by 10 bases, with 13 bases between. This CDR3 is CATSDLARGAQYF. CDR3 nucleotides: TGTGCCACCAGTGATCTTGCCCGTGGAGCGCAGTATTTT.

The CDR3 spells CASSLGTTSGRGEQFF. The CDR3 nucleotides read TGTGCCAGCAGTTTAGGGACTACTAGCGGGAGGGGTGAGCAGTTCTTC. This chain joins TRBV12-3 or TRBV12-4 and TRBJ2-1; 13 bases map to TRBD2. Germline trimming cut 1 base from V and 9 bases from J; bases unmatched to any gene: 6. This CDR3 is 16 amino acids long.

The CDR3, as DNA: TGTGCCAGCAGTGTCGAGCAGGGAAGCGGGGAGCTGTTTTTT. This encodes CASSVEQGSGELFF. The V gene is TRBV6-4, the J gene TRBJ2-2; tentatively, D is TRBD1 (5 bases). Germline values: CDR1 MRHNA, CDR2 SNTAGT. V lost 4 bases, J lost 7 bases, and 13 bases lay in between. This CDR3 region has 14 residues.

This clonotype was picked up a small number of times. The gene calls are TRBV7-2 and TRBJ2-5, with D perhaps matching TRBD1 or TRBD2 (8 bases each). This CDR3 contains 18 residues. CDR1 SGHTA and CDR2 FQGNSA come from the germline V gene. Trimming pared 5 bases from V and 0 bases from J, leaving 22 bases between. CDR3 residues: CASSMTGASGSYQETQYF. DNA for the CDR3: TGTGCCAGCAGCATGACAGGGGCCAGCGGGAGTTACCAAGAGACCCAGTACTTC.

This clonotype was picked up many times. A much larger clone lies a single base off, so this may be a read error. The chain combines TRBV12-3 or TRBV12-4 with TRBJ2-5, with D perhaps assigned TRBD1 or TRBD2 (7 bases each). V was trimmed by 6 bases and J by 11 bases, leaving 28 bases between them. The CDR3 totals 16 residues. The DNA for the CDR3 is TGTGCCAGCAGGCTCGGGGGGACAGCAAGAAACAATGAGCAGTACTTC. This sequence encodes CASRLGGTARNNEQYF.

The chain combines TRBV21-1 with TRBJ2-5; the D call TRBD1 from the table was never checked on the DNA. The J call may not be correct, given that the DNA end is closer to TRBJ2-7. TRBV21-1 is a pseudogene locus. This CDR3 region has 17 residues. As DNA, the CDR3 is TGTGCCAGCAGCAAAGACCGGGTTGTTAGGACAGGGGACGAGCAGTACTTC. This sequence encodes CASSKDRVVRTGDEQYF.

V is TRBV29-1 and J is TRBJ1-4, with D perhaps matching TRBD1 (6 bases). The CDR3 totals 13 residues. Trimming cost V 0 bases and J 7 bases, with 9 bases left between them. The germline V gene has CDR1 SQVTM and CDR2 ANQGSEA. This chain's CDR3 is CSVEDGGAEKLFF. CDR3 sequence (DNA): TGCAGCGTTGAAGATGGGGGGGCTGAAAAACTGTTTTTT.

The gene calls are TRBV27 and TRBJ2-7; a possible D gene is TRBD2 (6 bases). Trimming stripped 6 bases from V and 2 bases from J, with 23 bases between. CDR3 length equals 17 residues. Germline V lookup: CDR1 MNHEY, CDR2 SMNVEV (reference sequence). CDR3 nucleotide sequence: TGTGCCAGCAGCTTCCCCCTGGGACTCTCACGCCCCTACGAGCAGTACTTC. Translated, it gives CASSFPLGLSRPYEQYF.

J is TRBJ1-6 and V is TRBV10-1; 7 bases line up with TRBD1. Per germline, CDR1 WNHNN and CDR2 SYGVQD (reference sequence). The junction had 8 bases not matched to a gene; V was cut back by 8 bases and J by 7 bases. The CDR3 extends over 14 amino acids. Written as DNA, the CDR3 is TGCGCCAGCTCCGCCGGGACAGCAAATTCACCCCTCCACTTT. Protein sequence: CASSAGTANSPLHF.

Points on this clonotype: Given a much more abundant clone one base away, this may be a read error. The genes are TRBV19 and TRBJ2-5; D might be TRBD1 (6 bases). V gave up 3 bases and J gave up 3 bases, with 11 bases separating them. The CDR3 has 14 residues. Germline loops: CDR1 LNHDA, CDR2 SQIVND (reference sequence). The CDR3 DNA follows: TGTGCCAGTAGTATCAGGCAGGGGAAAGAGACCCAGTACTTC. Translated, it gives CASSIRQGKETQYF.

J is TRBJ2-2 and V is TRBV14, with 8 bases that match TRBD1. V trimming: 0 bases; J trimming: 9 bases; junction bases outside the gene matches: 6. This CDR3 comprises 15 residues. Germline assignment: CDR1 SGHDN and CDR2 FVKESK. The DNA for the CDR3 is TGTGCCAGCAGCCAAGATGGGGCAGGGGGCCGGGAGCTGTTTTTT. The encoded protein is CASSQDGAGGRELFF.

The chain employs TRBV6-2 or TRBV6-3 and TRBJ2-6; possible D gene TRBD1, 6 bases. The germline V gene has CDR1 MNHEY and CDR2 SVGEGT. V was shortened by 6 bases and J by 0 bases, with 15 bases between the two germline ends. This CDR3 region has 17 residues. Written as DNA, the CDR3 is TGTGCCAGCAGCCTTCCGACAGGACTCTCTGGGGCCAACGTCCTGACTTTC. It codes for CASSLPTGLSGANVLTF.

The chain uses TRBV7-2 and TRBJ2-3; D possibly corresponds to TRBD1 (6 bases). The length of the CDR3 is 16 residues. CDR1 and CDR2 from the germline V gene are SGHTA and FQGNSA. The ends were cut back, 7 bases at V and 6 bases at J, with 23 bases in the middle. This chain's CDR3 is CASISRGGPPRDTQYF. The CDR3 bases are TGTGCCAGCATTTCACGAGGGGGACCCCCCCGGGATACGCAGTATTTT.

The V call is TRBV7-9, the J call TRBJ1-1; 8 nucleotides match TRBD1. Unmatched junction bases numbered 9, after V lost 5 bases and J lost 7 bases. Germline V gene data show CDR1 as SEHNR and CDR2 as FQNEAQ (reference sequence). The CDR3 runs to 14 residues. The CDR3 sequence: CASSLAGQGGEAFF. The CDR3 nucleotides are TGTGCCAGCAGCCTCGCAGGACAGGGTGGTGAAGCTTTCTTT.

This rearrangement joins TRBV20-1 to TRBJ2-1; TRBD1 aligns across 12 bases. Germline-derived CDR1 and CDR2 are DFQATT and SNEGSKA (reference sequence). There are 16 residues in the CDR3. The junction had 11 bases not matched to a gene; V was cut back by 3 bases and J by 8 bases. CDR3 sequence reads: CSASNGTGGLVDEQFF. The CDR3 DNA follows: TGCAGTGCTAGTAACGGGACAGGGGGCTTAGTGGATGAGCAGTTCTTC.

This clonotype was counted once. CDR3 nucleotide sequence: TGCAGTGCCCGGCGCCGGGACGGGGAGTCGGAGCAGTACTTC. Its protein is CSARRRDGESEQYF. The chain employs TRBV20-1 and TRBJ2-5, with D perhaps assigned TRBD1 or TRBD2 (5 bases each). CDR1 DFQATT and CDR2 SNEGSKA come from the germline V gene (reference sequence). With 6 bases removed from V and 11 bases from J, the gap between germline ends came to 25 bases. The CDR3 extends over 14 amino acids.

V gene TRBV27 combines with J gene TRBJ2-7, with 10 bases matching TRBD2. J was trimmed by 1 base and V by 2 bases; bases with no gene match: 5. The CDR3 loop spans 16 amino acids. Germline values: CDR1 MNHEY, CDR2 SMNVEV (reference sequence). CDR3 region: CASSLKASGSSYEQYF. The CDR3 DNA follows: TGTGCCAGCAGTTTAAAGGCTAGCGGGAGTTCCTACGAGCAGTACTTC.

This clonotype was detected a few times. The gene calls are TRBV7-2 and TRBJ2-3, with 14 bases that match TRBD2. CDR3 size: 18 residues. With V trimmed by 2 bases and J by 5 bases, 9 bases remained unmatched. Germline CDR1 is SGHTA and CDR2 is FQGNSA. The CDR3 coding sequence is TGTGCCAGCAGCTTATCACCCGGACTAGCGGGAGGTGGAGATACGCAGTATTTT. Translated: CASSLSPGLAGGGDTQYF.